This section outlines one T cell receptor beta chain sequence together with its context. The data originate from a study of shared clonotypes between healthy human individuals. Trimming removed 6 bases from V and 3 bases from J, with 14 bases in between. The CDR3 loop spans 14 amino acids. CDR1 is LNHDA and CDR2 is SQIVND in the germline V gene (reference sequence). Donors were healthy HIV-negative adults without recent acute infections or vaccinations. Unsorted PBMC replicate PCRs drew on around 300 ng DNA, representing 30,000 to 35,000 T cell genomes. TCRdb's copy holds only in-frame clones and misses some; the assay was immunoSEQ multiplex PCR. The table lists fewer than 600,000 clones, roughly 78% of them singletons.

This TCR was sampled from a woman aged 40 to 50 in good health. Some clones in this sample may be carry-over from other donors' samples. The chain joins TRBV19 to TRBJ2-5; D remains ambiguous. The sequenced material came from PBMCs. The CDR3 nucleotides are TGTGCCAGTAGGGTAAGGACGGCCGAAGAGACCCAGTACTTC. Translation: CASRVRTAEETQYF.